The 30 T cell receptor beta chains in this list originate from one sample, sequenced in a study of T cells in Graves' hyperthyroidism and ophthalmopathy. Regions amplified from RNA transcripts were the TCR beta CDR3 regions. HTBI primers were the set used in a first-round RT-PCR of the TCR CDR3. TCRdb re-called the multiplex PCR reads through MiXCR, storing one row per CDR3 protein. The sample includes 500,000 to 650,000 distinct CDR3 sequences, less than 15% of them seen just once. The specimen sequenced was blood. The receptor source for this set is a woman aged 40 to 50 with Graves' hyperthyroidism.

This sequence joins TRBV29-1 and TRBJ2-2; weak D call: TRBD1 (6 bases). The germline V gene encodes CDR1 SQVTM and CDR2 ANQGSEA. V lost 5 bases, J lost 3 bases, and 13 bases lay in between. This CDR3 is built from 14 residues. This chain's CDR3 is CSVTGPGDTGELFF. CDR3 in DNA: TGCAGCGTTACAGGGCCTGGTGACACCGGGGAGCTGTTTTTT.

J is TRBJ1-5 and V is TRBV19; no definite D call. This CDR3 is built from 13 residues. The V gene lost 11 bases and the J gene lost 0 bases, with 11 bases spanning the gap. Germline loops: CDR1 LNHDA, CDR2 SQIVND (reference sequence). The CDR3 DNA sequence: TGTGCCTCCGCGGCTTATAGCAATCAGCCCCAGCATTTT. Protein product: CASAAYSNQPQHF. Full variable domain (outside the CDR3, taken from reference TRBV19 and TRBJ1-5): DGGITQSPKYLFRKEGQNVTLSCEQNLNHDAMYWYRQDPGQGLRLIYYSQIVNDFQKGDIAEGYSVSREKKESFPLTVTSAQKNPTAFYLCASAAYSNQPQHFGDGTRLSIL.

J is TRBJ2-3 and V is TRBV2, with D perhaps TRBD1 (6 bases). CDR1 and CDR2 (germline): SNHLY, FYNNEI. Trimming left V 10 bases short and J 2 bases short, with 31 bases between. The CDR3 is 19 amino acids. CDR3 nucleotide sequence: TGTGCCACGGAAAGCCTGGACAGACATACAAAGAAAAACACAGATACGCAGTATTTT. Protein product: CATESLDRHTKKNTDTQYF.

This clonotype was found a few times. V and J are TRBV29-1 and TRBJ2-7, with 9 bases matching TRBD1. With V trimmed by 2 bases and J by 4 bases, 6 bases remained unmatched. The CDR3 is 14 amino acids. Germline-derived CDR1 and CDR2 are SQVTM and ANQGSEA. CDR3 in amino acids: CSVEYSGQGYEQYF. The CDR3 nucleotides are TGCAGCGTTGAATACTCGGGACAGGGATACGAGCAGTACTTC.

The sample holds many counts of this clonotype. The CDR3 protein is CSVSDRALYEQYF. The CDR3 DNA follows: TGCAGCGTTTCGGACAGGGCACTCTACGAGCAGTACTTC. The chain recombines TRBV29-1 with TRBJ2-7; 8 bases agree with TRBD1. Per the germline V gene, CDR1 is SQVTM and CDR2 is ANQGSEA. The CDR3 has 13 amino acids. The V and J ends lost 5 bases and 3 bases, in that order; junction bases with no gene match: 6.

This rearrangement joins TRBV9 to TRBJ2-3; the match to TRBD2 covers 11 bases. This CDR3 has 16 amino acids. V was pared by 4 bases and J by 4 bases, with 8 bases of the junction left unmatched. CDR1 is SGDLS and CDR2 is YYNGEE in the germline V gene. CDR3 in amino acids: CASSPLLAGVADTQYF. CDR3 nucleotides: TGTGCCAGCAGCCCCTTACTAGCGGGAGTTGCAGATACGCAGTATTTT.

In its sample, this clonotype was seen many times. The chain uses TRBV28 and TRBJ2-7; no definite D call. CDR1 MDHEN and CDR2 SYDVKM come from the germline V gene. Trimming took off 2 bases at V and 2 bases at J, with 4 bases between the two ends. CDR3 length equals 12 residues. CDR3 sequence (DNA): TGTGCCAGCAGTTTAGGTACCTACGAGCAGTACTTC. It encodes CASSLGTYEQYF.

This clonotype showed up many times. CDR3 loop: CATSRGGGQLNTEAFF. DNA of the CDR3: TGTGCCACCAGCAGAGGGGGGGGACAGCTGAACACTGAAGCTTTCTTT. This chain joins TRBV15 and TRBJ1-1; 7 nucleotides align to TRBD1. V shed 1 base, J shed 0 bases, and the junction held 5 bases outside the gene matches. The CDR3 extends over 16 amino acids. Looked up from germline, CDR1 is LNHNV and CDR2 is YYDKDF (reference sequence).

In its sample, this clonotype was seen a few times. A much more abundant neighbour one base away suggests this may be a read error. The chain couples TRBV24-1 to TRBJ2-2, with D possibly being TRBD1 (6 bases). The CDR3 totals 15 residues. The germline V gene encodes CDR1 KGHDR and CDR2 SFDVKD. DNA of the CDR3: TGTGCCACCAGTGATAGCAGGGGAAGGTCCGGGGAGCTGTCTTTT. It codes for CATSDSRGRSGELSF.

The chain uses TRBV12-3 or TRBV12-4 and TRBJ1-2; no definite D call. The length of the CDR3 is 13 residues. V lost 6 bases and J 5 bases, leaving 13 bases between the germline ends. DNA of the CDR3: TGTGCCAGCAGGATGACGTCTAGGTATGGCTACACCTTC. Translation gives CASRMTSRYGYTF.

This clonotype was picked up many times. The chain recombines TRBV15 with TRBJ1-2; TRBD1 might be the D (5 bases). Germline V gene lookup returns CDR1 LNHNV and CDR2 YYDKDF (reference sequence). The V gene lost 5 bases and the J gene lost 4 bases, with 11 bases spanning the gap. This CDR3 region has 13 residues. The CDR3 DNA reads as TGTGCCACCAGCCTCGGGGGGGGCTATGGCTACACCTTC. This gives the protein CATSLGGGYGYTF.

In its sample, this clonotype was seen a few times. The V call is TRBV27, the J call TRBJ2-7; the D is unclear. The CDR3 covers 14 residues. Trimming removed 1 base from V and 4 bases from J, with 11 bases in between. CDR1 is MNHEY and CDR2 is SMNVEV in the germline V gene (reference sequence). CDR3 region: CASSLFPGPYEQYF. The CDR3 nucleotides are TGTGCCAGCAGTTTATTCCCAGGACCATACGAGCAGTACTTC.

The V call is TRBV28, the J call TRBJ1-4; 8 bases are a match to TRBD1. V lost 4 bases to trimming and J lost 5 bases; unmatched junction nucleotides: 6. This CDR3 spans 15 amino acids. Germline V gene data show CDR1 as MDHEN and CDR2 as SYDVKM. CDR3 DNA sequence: TGTGCCAGCAGTTCCCGCAGGGGGCTGAATGAAAAACTGTTTTTT. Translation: CASSSRRGLNEKLFF. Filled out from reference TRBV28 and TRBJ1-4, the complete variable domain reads DVKVTQSSRYLVKRTGEKVFLECVQDMDHENMFWYRQDPGLGLRLIYFSYDVKMKEKGDIPEGYSVSREKKERFSLILESASTNQTSMYLCASSSRRGLNEKLFFGSGTQLSVL.

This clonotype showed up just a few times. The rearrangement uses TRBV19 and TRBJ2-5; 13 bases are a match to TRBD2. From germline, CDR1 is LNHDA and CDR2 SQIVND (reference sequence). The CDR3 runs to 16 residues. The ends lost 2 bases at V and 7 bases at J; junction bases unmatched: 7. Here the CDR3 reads CASSIQGTSGTGTQYF. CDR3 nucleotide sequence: TGTGCCAGTAGTATACAAGGGACTAGCGGGACCGGGACCCAGTACTTC. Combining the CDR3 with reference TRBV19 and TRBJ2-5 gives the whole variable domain DGGITQSPKYLFRKEGQNVTLSCEQNLNHDAMYWYRQDPGQGLRLIYYSQIVNDFQKGDIAEGYSVSREKKESFPLTVTSAQKNPTAFYLCASSIQGTSGTGTQYFGPGTRLLVL.

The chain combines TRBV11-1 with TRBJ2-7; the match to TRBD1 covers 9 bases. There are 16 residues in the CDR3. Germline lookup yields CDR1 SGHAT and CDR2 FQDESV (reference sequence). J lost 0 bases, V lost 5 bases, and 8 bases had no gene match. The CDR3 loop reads CASSIPGQGPSYEQYF. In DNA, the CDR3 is TGTGCCAGCAGCATACCGGGACAGGGTCCCTCCTACGAGCAGTACTTC.

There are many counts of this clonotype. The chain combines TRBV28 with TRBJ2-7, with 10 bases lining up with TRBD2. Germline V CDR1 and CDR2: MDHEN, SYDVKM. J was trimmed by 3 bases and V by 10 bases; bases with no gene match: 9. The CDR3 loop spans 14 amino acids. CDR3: CATHDSGGNYEQYF. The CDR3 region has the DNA TGTGCCACGCACGATAGCGGGGGGAACTACGAGCAGTACTTC.

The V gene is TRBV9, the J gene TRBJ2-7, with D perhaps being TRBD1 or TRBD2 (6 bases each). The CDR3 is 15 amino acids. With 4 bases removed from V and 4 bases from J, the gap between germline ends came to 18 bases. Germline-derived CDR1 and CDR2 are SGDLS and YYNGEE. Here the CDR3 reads CASSPPGADGYEQYF. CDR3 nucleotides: TGTGCCAGCAGCCCCCCGGGGGCGGACGGGTACGAGCAGTACTTC.

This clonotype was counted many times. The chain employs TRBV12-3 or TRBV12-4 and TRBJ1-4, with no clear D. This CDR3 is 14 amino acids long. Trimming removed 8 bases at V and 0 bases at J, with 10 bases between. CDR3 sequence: CASYHSPTNEKLFF. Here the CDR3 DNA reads TGTGCCAGCTACCACAGCCCAACTAATGAAAAACTGTTTTTT.

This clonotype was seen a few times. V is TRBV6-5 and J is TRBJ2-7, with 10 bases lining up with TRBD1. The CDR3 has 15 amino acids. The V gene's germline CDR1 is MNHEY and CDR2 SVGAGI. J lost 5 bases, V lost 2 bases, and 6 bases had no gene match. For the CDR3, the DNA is TGTGCCAGCAGTTACCGGGGACAGGGGTCTCACGAGCAGTACTTC. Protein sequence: CASSYRGQGSHEQYF.

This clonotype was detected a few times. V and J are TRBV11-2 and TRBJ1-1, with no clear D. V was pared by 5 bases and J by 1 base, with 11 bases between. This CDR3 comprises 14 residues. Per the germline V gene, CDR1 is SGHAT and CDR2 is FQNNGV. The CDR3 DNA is TGTGCCAGCAGCGAAAGGACGGAGAACACTGAAGCTTTCTTT. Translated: CASSERTENTEAFF.

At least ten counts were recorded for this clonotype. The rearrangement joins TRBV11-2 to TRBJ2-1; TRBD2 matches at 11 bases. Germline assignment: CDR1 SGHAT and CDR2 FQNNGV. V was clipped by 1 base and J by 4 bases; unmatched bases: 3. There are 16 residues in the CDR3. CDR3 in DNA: TGTGCCAGCAGCTTAGGTGGACTAGCGGGTTACAATGAGCAGTTCTTC. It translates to CASSLGGLAGYNEQFF.

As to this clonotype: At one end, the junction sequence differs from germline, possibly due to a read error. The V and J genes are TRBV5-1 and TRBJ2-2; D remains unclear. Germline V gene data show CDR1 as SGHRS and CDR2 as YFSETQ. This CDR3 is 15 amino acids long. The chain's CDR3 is CVSSLAPGPTGELFF. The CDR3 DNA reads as TGCGTCAGCAGCTTGGCCCCGGGTCCCACCGGGGAGCTGTTTTTT.

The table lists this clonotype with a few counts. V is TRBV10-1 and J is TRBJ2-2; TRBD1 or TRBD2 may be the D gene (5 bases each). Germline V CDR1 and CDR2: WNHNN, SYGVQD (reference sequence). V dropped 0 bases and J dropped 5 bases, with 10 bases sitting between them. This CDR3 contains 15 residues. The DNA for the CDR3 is TGCGCCAGCAGTGAGTCGGGGGAGAAAACCGGGGAGCTGTTTTTT. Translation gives CASSESGEKTGELFF.

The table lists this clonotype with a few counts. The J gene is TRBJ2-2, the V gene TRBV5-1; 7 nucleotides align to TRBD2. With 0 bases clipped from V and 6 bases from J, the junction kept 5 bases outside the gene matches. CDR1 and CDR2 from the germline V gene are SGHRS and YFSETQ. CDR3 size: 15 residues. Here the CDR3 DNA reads TGCGCCAGCAGCTTGGAGCTAGCGGATGCCGGGGAGCTGTTTTTT. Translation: CASSLELADAGELFF.

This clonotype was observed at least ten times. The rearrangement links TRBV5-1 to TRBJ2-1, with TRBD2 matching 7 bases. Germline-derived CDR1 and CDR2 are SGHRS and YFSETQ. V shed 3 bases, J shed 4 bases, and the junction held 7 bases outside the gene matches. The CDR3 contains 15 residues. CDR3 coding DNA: TGCGCCAGCAGCTCCGGCTCTAGCGGATACAATGAGCAGTTCTTC. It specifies CASSSGSSGYNEQFF.

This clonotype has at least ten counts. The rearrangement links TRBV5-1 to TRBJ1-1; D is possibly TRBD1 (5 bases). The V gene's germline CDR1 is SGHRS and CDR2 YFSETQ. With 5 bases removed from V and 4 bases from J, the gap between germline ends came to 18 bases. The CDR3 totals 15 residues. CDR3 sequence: CASSPGGMRGTEAFF. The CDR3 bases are TGCGCCAGCAGTCCCGGGGGTATGCGGGGCACTGAAGCTTTCTTT. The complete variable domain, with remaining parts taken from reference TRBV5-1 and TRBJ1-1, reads KAGVTQTPRYLIKTRGQQVTLSCSPISGHRSVSWYQQTPGQGLQFLFEYFSETQRNKGNFPGRFSGRQFSNSRSEMNVSTLELGDSALYLCASSPGGMRGTEAFFGQGTRLTVV.

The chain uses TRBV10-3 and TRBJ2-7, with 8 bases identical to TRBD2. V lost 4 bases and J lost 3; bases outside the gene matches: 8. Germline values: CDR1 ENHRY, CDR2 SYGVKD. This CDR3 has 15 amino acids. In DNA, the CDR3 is TGTGCCATCAGTGTAGGTGGCGCGGGGGGCTACGAGCAGTACTTC. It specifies CAISVGGAGGYEQYF.

This CDR3 is CASSQDNVLAVTGELFF. The CDR3 coding sequence is TGTGCCAGCAGCCAAGATAATGTTCTAGCGGTCACCGGGGAGCTGTTTTTT. The rearrangement joins TRBV4-2 to TRBJ2-2, with 7 bases aligning to TRBD2. The germline V gene has CDR1 LGHNA and CDR2 YNFKEQ. V gave up 0 bases and J gave up 4 bases; unmatched junction bases: 8. The CDR3 has 17 residues.

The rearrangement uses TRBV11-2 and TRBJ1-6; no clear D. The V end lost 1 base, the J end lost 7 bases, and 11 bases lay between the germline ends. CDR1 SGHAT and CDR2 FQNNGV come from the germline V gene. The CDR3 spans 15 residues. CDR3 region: CASSLVGRMNSPLHF. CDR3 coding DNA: TGTGCCAGCAGCTTAGTTGGACGGATGAATTCACCCCTCCACTTT.

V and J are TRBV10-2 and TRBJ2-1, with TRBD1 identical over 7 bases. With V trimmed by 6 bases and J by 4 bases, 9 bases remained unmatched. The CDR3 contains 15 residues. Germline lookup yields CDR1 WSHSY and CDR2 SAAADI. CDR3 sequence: CASRGRDSQYNEQFF. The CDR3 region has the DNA TGCGCCAGCAGAGGTAGGGACAGTCAGTACAATGAGCAGTTCTTC.